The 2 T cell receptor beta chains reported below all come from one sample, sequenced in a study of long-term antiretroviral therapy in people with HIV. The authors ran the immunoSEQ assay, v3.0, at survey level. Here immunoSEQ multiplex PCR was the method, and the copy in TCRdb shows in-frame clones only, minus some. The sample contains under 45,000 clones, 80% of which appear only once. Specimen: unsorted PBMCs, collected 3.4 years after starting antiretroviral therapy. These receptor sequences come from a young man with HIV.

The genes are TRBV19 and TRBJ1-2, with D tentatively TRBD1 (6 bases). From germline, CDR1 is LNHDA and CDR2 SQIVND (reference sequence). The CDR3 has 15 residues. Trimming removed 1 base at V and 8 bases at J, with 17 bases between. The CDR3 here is CASSIGPRDTMGYTF. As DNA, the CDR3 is TGTGCCAGTAGTATAGGACCCCGGGACACCATGGGCTACACCTTC. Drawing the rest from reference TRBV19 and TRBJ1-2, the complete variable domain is DGGITQSPKYLFRKEGQNVTLSCEQNLNHDAMYWYRQDPGQGLRLIYYSQIVNDFQKGDIAEGYSVSREKKESFPLTVTSAQKNPTAFYLCASSIGPRDTMGYTFGSGTRLTVV.

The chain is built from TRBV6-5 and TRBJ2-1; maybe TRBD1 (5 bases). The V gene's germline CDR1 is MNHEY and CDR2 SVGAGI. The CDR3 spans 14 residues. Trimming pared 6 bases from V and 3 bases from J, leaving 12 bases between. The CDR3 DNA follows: TGTGCCAGCAGACGGCAGGGCCTCTACAATGAGCAGTTCTTC. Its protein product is CASRRQGLYNEQFF.